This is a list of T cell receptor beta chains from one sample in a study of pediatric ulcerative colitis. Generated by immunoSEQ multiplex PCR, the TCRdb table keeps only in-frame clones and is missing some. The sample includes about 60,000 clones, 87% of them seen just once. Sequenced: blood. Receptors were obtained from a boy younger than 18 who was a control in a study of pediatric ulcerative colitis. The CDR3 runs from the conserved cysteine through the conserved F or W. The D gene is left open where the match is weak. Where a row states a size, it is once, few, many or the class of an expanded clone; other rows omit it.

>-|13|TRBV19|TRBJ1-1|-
CASSISGTTEAFF
TGTGCCAGTAGTATTTCAGGGACCACTGAAGCTTTCTTT
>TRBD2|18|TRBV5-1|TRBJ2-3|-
CASSLGGGDYTSTDTQYF
TGCGCCAGCAGCTTGGGAGGTGGGGACTACACTAGCACAGATACGCAGTATTTT
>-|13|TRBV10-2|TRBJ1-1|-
CASSSGANTEAFF
TGCGCCAGCAGCTCAGGGGCTAACACTGAAGCTTTCTTT
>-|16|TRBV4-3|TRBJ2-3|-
CASSPEDASGTDTQYF
TGCGCCAGCAGCCCCGAGGACGCTAGCGGCACAGATACGCAGTATTTT
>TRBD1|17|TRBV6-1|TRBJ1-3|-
CASGERQGASSGNTIYF
TGTGCCAGCGGTGAGAGACAGGGGGCTAGCTCTGGAAACACCATATATTTT
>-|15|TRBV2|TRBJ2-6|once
CASSATPTGANVLTF
TGTGCCAGCAGTGCGACCCCGACTGGGGCCAACGTCCTGACTTTC
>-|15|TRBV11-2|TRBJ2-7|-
CASSLGASATYEQYF
TGTGCCAGCAGCTTAGGTGCTAGCGCGACCTACGAGCAGTACTTC
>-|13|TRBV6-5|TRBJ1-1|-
CASSYSQGLEAFF
TGTGCCAGCAGTTACTCCCAGGGGCTTGAAGCTTTCTTT
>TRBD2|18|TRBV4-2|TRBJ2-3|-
CASSQERLQTSGSYTQYF
TGTGCCAGCAGCCAAGAAAGGTTGCAGACTAGCGGGAGTTATACGCAGTATTTT
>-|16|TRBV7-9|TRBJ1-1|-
CASSFEGQGWNTEAFF
TGTGCCAGCAGCTTCGAAGGGCAGGGGTGGAACACTGAAGCTTTCTTT
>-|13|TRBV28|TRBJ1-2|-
CASRRQADYGYTF
TGTGCCAGCAGACGACAGGCTGACTATGGCTACACCTTC
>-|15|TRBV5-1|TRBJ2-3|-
CASSLVRGSTDTQYF
TGCGCCAGCAGCTTGGTACGGGGGAGCACAGATACGCAGTATTTT
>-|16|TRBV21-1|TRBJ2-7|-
CASSKDPGTSVYEQYF
TGTGCCAGCAGCAAAGACCCCGGGACAAGCGTCTACGAGCAGTACTTC
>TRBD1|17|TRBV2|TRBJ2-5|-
CASKRPQGNPARETQYF
TGTGCCAGCAAAAGGCCACAGGGGAACCCTGCCCGGGAGACCCAGTACTTC
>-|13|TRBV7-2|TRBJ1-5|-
CASSAGQDQPQHF
TGTGCCAGCAGCGCAGGTCAAGATCAGCCCCAGCATTTT
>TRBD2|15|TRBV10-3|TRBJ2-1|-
CAISLGTSGTGEQFF
TGTGCCATCAGCCTAGGGACTAGCGGGACGGGGGAGCAGTTCTTC
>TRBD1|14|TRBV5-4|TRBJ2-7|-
CASSSTGARYEQYF
TGTGCCAGCAGCTCGACAGGGGCGCGCTACGAGCAGTACTTC
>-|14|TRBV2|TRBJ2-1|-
CASSVGDSHNEQFF
TGTGCCAGCAGTGTCGGGGACTCCCACAATGAGCAGTTCTTC
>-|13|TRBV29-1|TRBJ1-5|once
CSVLERENQPQHF
TGCAGCGTCTTGGAGAGGGAGAATCAGCCCCAGCATTTT
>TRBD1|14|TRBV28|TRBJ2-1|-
CASTPGQGVYEQFF
TGTGCCAGCACCCCGGGACAGGGGGTCTATGAGCAGTTCTTC
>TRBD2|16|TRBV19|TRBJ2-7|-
CASSIGLAGDPYEQYF
TGTGCCAGTAGTATTGGCCTAGCGGGGGACCCCTACGAGCAGTACTTC
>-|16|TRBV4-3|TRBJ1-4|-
CASSQDGWALGEKLFF
TGCGCCAGCAGCCAAGATGGTTGGGCTTTGGGTGAAAAACTGTTTTTT
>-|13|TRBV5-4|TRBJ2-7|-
CASSPGNNYEQYF
TGTGCCAGCAGCCCCGGGAACAACTACGAGCAGTACTTC
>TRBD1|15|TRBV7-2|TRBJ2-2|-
CASSSSRGTTGELFF
TGTGCCAGCAGCTCGTCCAGGGGGACCACCGGGGAGCTGTTTTTT
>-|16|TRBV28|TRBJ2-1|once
CASSLGGEGSYNEQFF
TGTGCCAGCAGTTTAGGGGGCGAGGGATCATACAATGAGCAGTTCTTC
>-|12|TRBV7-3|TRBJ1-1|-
CASSSSGTRAFF
TGTGCCAGCAGTTCAAGTGGGACAAGAGCTTTCTTT
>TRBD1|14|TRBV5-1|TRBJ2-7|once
CASSLSTGTGEQYF
TGCGCCAGCAGCCTTTCTACAGGGACAGGCGAGCAGTACTTC
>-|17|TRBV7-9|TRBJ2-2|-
CASSLYRELRNTGELFF
TGTGCCAGCAGCTTATATAGAGAGCTCAGGAACACCGGGGAGCTGTTTTTT
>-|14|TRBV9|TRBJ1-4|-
CASSKQGYDEKLFF
TGTGCCAGCAGTAAACAGGGTTATGATGAAAAACTGTTTTTT
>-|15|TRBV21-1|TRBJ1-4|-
CASSKVGGAREKLFF
TGTGCCAGCAGCAAAGTAGGGGGGGCGAGGGAAAAACTGTTTTTT
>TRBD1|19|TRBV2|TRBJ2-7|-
CASSAPEEDGTEIWYEQYF
TGTGCCAGCAGTGCCCCTGAAGAAGATGGGACAGAGATTTGGTACGAGCAGTACTTC
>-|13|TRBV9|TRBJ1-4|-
CASSVGPLGALFF
TGTGCCAGCAGCGTAGGCCCCCTCGGGGCGCTGTTTTTT
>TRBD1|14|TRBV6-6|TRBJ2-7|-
CASSPGTVLYEQYF
TGTGCCAGCAGTCCCGGGACAGTTCTTTACGAGCAGTACTTC
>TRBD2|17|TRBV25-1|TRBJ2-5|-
CASSESSLAGAFQTQYF
TGTGCCAGCAGTGAATCTTCCCTGGCGGGAGCATTTCAGACCCAGTACTTC
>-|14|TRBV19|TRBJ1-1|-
CASSDFSGNTEAFF
TGTGCCAGTAGCGACTTTTCTGGGAACACTGAAGCTTTCTTT
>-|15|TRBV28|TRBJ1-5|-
CASSLPGPSNQPQHF
TGTGCCAGCAGTTTACCCGGCCCTTCCAATCAGCCCCAGCATTTT
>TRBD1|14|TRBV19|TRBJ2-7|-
CASSPGQGLYEQYF
TGTGCCAGTAGTCCGGGACAGGGTCTGTACGAGCAGTACTTC
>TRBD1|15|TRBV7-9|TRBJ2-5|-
CASSRGTGFDETQYF
TGTGCCAGCAGTCGCGGGACAGGGTTCGATGAGACCCAGTACTTC
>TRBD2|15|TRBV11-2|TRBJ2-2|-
CASSLAGGPAGELFF
TGTGCCAGCAGCTTAGCGGGAGGGCCGGCCGGGGAGCTGTTTTTT
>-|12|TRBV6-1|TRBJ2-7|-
CASRDGPYEQYF
TGTGCCAGCCGGGACGGACCCTACGAGCAGTACTTC
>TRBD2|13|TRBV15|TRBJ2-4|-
CATSTDTGGIQYF
TGTGCCACCAGCACGGACACGGGAGGCATTCAGTACTTC
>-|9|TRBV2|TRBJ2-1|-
CASKGEQFF
TGTGCCAGCAAGGGTGAGCAGTTCTTC
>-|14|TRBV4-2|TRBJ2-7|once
CASSHGGASYEQYF
TGTGCCAGCAGCCACGGCGGGGCGTCCTACGAGCAGTACTTC
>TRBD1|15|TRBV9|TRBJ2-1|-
CASSDSGTGVNEQFF
TGTGCCAGCAGCGACTCCGGGACAGGGGTAAATGAGCAGTTCTTC
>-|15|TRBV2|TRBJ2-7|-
CASTLEGGTRYEQYF
TGTGCCAGCACGTTGGAGGGGGGAACGCGGTACGAGCAGTACTTC
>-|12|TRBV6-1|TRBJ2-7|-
CASSWGTYEQYF
TGTGCCAGCAGTTGGGGGACCTACGAGCAGTACTTC
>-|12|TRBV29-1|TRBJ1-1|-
CSSRSGNTEAFF
TGCAGCTCCCGTAGCGGGAACACTGAAGCTTTCTTT
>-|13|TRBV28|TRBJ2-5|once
CASPVAIQETQYF
TGTGCCAGCCCTGTGGCAATTCAAGAGACCCAGTACTTC
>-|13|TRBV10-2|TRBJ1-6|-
CASSESARTPLHF
TGCGCCAGCAGTGAGTCTGCCAGGACACCCCTCCACTTT
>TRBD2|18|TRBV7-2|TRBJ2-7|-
CASSSGGMAGGPRNEQYF
TGTGCCAGCAGCTCCGGCGGGATGGCGGGGGGACCCAGGAACGAGCAGTACTTC
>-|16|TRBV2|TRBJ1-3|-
CASSERGFRPGNTIYF
TGTGCCAGCAGTGAACGTGGGTTCAGACCTGGAAACACCATATATTTT